The entry below describes one T cell receptor beta chain. Its antigen has not been determined. Base qualities were left out, and no much larger clone turns up one base away. The entry originates in a study of blood T cell repertoires in COVID-19 (dated by TCRdb to about 2020). At the level of the whole study: Samples from collaborators originated in the United States, Italy and Spain and spanned both the acute and convalescent phases of COVID-19. The dataset comprised deeply sampled blood TCRbeta repertoires from subjects exposed to, actively infected with, or recovered from COVID-19. A de-identified subject ID, COVID-19 status, age in years and sex were almost always included in the sample metadata. The prospective study material was composed of cDNA or gDNA derived from T cells, B-cell-depleted T cells, or PBMCs. Samples were obtained from the ongoing ImmuneRACE study (first 160 participants) and from approximately 1,200 subjects provided by 6 global collaborators. The repertoires were released in a freely available public database meant as a resource for research on the immune response to SARS-CoV-2. Where available, HLA class I and class II types were taken from metadata supplied by the sample provider and were not determined by assay-based typing.

TCRbeta CDR3 regions were amplified from genomic DNA by means of the immunoSEQ Assay, a bias-controlled multiplex PCR. As for the original processing: The number of nucleated cells in each sample was estimated from the amplification of reference gene primers within the assay. Sequence reads were collapsed and filtered to measure the absolute abundance of every unique TCRbeta CDR3 rearrangement. For each sample, productive Simpson clonality was calculated by taking the square root of Simpson's diversity index across productive rearrangements. The immuneACCESS repertoire file appears here via TCRdb, limited to in-frame rearrangements. These files lack a portion of the clones; in checked studies, under half of the deficit traces to unresolved V genes, and the cause of the others is not known. Clonal size and the V and J genes are those of that table, whereas D and trimming came from the DNA. Present in this sample are 130,000 to 150,000 clones, 80% of which were seen just once. The top ten constitute roughly 3.6% of the sample.

A second Seattle source provided samples from volunteer blood donors who had recovered from COVID-19. Whole blood was collected in K2EDTA tubes by collaborating institutions according to the institutions' own protocols. For TCRbeta analysis, collaborator samples were shipped as frozen whole blood, as isolated PBMCs, or as DNA extracted from either sample type. Its CDR3 holds 14 amino acids, cysteine through phenylalanine. Only the CDR3 part of the read is kept: 42 bases, read in frame from the first base. From the germline V gene, CDR1 is SGHRS and CDR2 is YFSETQ. Relative to germline, V is 2 bases shorter and J is 5 bases shorter, with 13 bases between their ends. Summary of the overall study and its limitations: The quantity of clinical and demographic metadata differed by source and by participant and was supplied without curation.

The material sequenced was peripheral blood. This receptor was identified in a man in his 70s who had recovered from COVID-19. This sequence uses TRBV5-1 and TRBJ1-1, and possibly TRBD1, on 5 matching bases. DNA sequence: TGCGCCAGCAGCTTTGAGGCAGGGCGAACTGAAGCTTTCTTT. This is translated as CASSFEAGRTEAFF. The entire variable domain, with the stretches around the CDR3 drawn from the reference TRBV5-1 and TRBJ1-1 proteins, is KAGVTQTPRYLIKTRGQQVTLSCSPISGHRSVSWYQQTPGQGLQFLFEYFSETQRNKGNFPGRFSGRQFSNSRSEMNVSTLELGDSALYLCASSFEAGRTEAFFGQGTRLTVV.